This T cell receptor beta chain emerged from a study of identifying expanded T cells in peripheral blood. Findings of the study overall: Roughly 1.1 clones differed between technical replicates, versus approximately 17 and 20 over time. Clone count variance between approximately 2-week samples rose with total template count.

On this clone itself: Its antigen is unknown.

The length of the CDR3 is 15 residues. The junction had 6 bases not matched to a gene; V was cut back by 5 bases and J by 1 base. Looked up from germline, CDR1 is MNHEY and CDR2 is SVGAGI. Some clones are missing from TCRdb's copy, which holds only in-frame ones; the method was immunoSEQ multiplex PCR. The sample has approximately 85,000 clones, around four fifths seen once; the top ten hold 15% to 20%. This sequence was found in a person aged 18 to 75 in good health. This chain links TRBV6-5 with TRBJ2-7; TRBD1 matches 9 bases. Specimen: blood. CDR3 bases: TGTGCCAGCAGTGTTCTTGGGACAGGGTCCTACGAGCAGTACTTC. Amino acids: CASSVLGTGSYEQYF.